This T cell receptor beta chain was captured by sequencing in a study of blood T cell repertoires in COVID-19. The CDR3 has 13 amino acids. The germline V gene has CDR1 SQVTM and CDR2 ANQGSEA. Trimming removed 8 bases from V and 7 bases from J; junction bases left unmatched: 7. Sequencing was performed with immunoSEQ multiplex PCR; in TCRdb, only in-frame clones are kept and a portion is missing. The sample carries about 110,000 clones, less than 90% recorded once. The TCR originated in a woman aged 60 to 75 with acute or convalescent COVID-19. The chain has TRBV29-1 and TRBJ1-6, with 8 bases fitting TRBD1. The sequencing sample was made of peripheral blood. Here the CDR3 reads CSTRTGRNSPLHF. In nucleotides, the CDR3 is TGCAGCACCCGGACAGGGAGAAATTCACCCCTCCACTTT. Filled out from reference TRBV29-1 and TRBJ1-6, the complete variable domain reads SAVISQKPSRDICQRGTSLTIQCQVDSQVTMMFWYRQQPGQSLTLIATANQGSEATYESGFVIDKFPISRPNLTFSTLTVSNMSPEDSSIYLCSTRTGRNSPLHFGNGTRLTVT.